The clone carrying this TCR beta chain was detected only a few times. The use of a sample-barcoded 5' primer and a J-beta primer mix characterized a second PCR of roughly 6 to 11 cycles. TCRdb called the 5' RACE reads again in MiXCR, with one record for every CDR3 protein. The table shows about a million distinct CDR3 sequences, with just over 50% occurring only once. The data belong to a study of blood T cells in healthy people across ages. The CDR3 covers 15 residues. With 5 bases clipped from V and 4 bases from J, the junction kept 7 bases outside the gene matches. Germline V gene lookup returns CDR1 SGHTA and CDR2 FQGTGA.

The sequence came from a woman aged 55-70 years in good health. The sequenced sample consisted of blood. The V call is TRBV7-3, the J call TRBJ1-1; 10 bases are a match to TRBD1. CDR3 nucleotide sequence: TGTGCCAGCAGCCCAGGGACAGGGGCCTCCACTGAAGCTTTCTTT. This codes for CASSPGTGASTEAFF.